This T cell receptor (beta chain) was obtained from a study of vaccination effects on CD4 cells after COVID-19. The protocol was immunoSEQ multiplex PCR, while the TCRdb copy is restricted to in-frame clones and leaves out a portion. The data show tens of thousands of clones, 73% seen once. Trimming pared 5 bases from V and 6 bases from J, leaving 20 bases between. There are 16 residues in the CDR3. The germline V gene has CDR1 MDHEN and CDR2 SYDVKM. Regarding this clone: Its antigen is not identified.

ViraFEST expansion of antigen-specific CD4+ T cells with viral peptide pools preceded sequencing. Following 10 days of culture, CD4+ T cells were isolated. This chain uses TRBV28 with TRBJ2-1; D is perhaps TRBD2 (6 bases). The material sequenced was CD4+ T cells from PBMCs cultured with HCoV-229E spike peptides, taken before COVID-19 vaccination. The clonotype comes from a human donor who received a COVID-19 vaccine. The CDR3 is CASSGAGVREVNEQFF. The CDR3 coding sequence is TGTGCCAGCAGTGGAGCGGGCGTTAGGGAGGTCAATGAGCAGTTCTTC.